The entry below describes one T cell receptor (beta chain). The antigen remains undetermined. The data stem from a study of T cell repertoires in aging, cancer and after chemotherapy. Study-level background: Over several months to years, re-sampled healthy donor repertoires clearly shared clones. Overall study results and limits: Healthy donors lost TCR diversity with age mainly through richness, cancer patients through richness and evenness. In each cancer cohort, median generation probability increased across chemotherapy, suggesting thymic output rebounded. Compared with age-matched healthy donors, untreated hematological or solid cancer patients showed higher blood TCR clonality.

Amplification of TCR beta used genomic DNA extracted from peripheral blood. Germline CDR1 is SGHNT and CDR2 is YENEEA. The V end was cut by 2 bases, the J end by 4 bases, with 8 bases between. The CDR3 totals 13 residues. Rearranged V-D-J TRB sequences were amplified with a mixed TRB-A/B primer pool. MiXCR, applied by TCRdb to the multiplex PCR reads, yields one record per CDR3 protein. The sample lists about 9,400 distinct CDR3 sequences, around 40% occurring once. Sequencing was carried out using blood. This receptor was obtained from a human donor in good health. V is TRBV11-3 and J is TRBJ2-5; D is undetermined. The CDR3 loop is CASSLQKRETQYF. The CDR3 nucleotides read TGTGCCAGCAGCTTACAAAAACGAGAGACCCAGTACTTC. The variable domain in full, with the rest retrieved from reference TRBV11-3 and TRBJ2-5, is EAGVVQSPRYKIIEKKQPVAFWCNPISGHNTLYWYLQNLGQGPELLIRYENEEAVDDSQLPKDRFSAERLKGVDSTLKIQPAELGDSAVYLCASSLQKRETQYFGPGTRLLVL.